Listed here is a single TCR beta chain. The data stem from a study of blood T cell repertoires in COVID-19. The CDR3 sequence is 15 residues long. Germline V gene lookup returns CDR1 SGHTA and CDR2 FQGNSA. V was clipped by 5 bases and J by 7 bases; unmatched bases: 9. Some clones are missing from TCRdb's copy, which holds only in-frame ones; the method was immunoSEQ multiplex PCR. The table lists approximately 270,000 clones, 70% to 90% of them singletons. The chain combines TRBV7-2 with TRBJ1-4, with TRBD1 identical over 8 bases. This sequence originates from a young man with active or convalescent COVID-19. The specimen was peripheral blood. The CDR3 DNA reads TGTGCCAGCAGCACCCCCAGGGGGCAGGTTGAAAAACTGTTTTTT. Translating gives CASSTPRGQVEKLFF. Variable domain in full (rest from reference TRBV7-2 and TRBJ1-4): GAGVSQSPSNKVTEKGKDVELRCDPISGHTALYWYRQSLGQGLEFLIYFQGNSAPDKSGLPSDRFSAERTGGSVSTLTIQRTQQEDSAVYLCASSTPRGQVEKLFFGSGTQLSVL.